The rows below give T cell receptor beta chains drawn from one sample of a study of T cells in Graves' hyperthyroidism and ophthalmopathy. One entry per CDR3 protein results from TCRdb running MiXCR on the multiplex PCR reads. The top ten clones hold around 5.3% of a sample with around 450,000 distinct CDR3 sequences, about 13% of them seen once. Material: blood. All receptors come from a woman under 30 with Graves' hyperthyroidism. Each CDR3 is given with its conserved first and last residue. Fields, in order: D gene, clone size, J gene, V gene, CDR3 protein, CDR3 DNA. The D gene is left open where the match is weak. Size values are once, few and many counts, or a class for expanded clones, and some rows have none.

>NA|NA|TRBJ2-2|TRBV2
CASSPRGTNTGELFF
TGTGCCAGCAGCCCCAGGGGTACGAACACCGGGGAGCTGTTTTTT
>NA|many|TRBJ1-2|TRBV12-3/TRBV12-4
CASGGGSSFFHYGYTF
TGTGCCAGCGGTGGGGGCAGTTCGTTTTTCCACTATGGCTACACCTTC
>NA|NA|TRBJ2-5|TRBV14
CASSQNGGARETQYF
TGTGCCAGCAGCCAAAATGGAGGGGCGCGAGAGACCCAGTACTTC
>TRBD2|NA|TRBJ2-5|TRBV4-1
CASSQVAAGGRTQYF
TGCGCCAGCAGCCAAGTCGCGGCGGGGGGACGGACCCAGTACTTC
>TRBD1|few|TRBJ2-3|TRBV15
CATLGPGTDTRYF
TGTGCCACCCTAGGTCCAGGGACAGATACGCGGTATTTT
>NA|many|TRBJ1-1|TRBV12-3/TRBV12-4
CASSDDRQAFF
TGTGCCAGCAGTGATGACAGACAAGCTTTCTTT
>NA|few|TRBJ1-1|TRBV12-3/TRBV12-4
CASSLTGWGRDTEAFF
TGTGCCAGCAGTTTAACGGGATGGGGCAGGGATACTGAAGCTTTCTTT
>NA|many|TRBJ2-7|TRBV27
CASSPTPTGSYEQYF
TGTGCCAGCAGCCCGACTCCGACAGGTTCTTACGAGCAGTACTTC
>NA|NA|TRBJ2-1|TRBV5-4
CASSLTSSEQFF
TGTGCCAGCAGCTTAACTAGTAGTGAGCAGTTCTTC
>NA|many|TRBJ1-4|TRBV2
CASSDPQGTEEKLFF
TGTGCCAGCAGTGATCCCCAGGGGACGGAGGAAAAACTGTTTTTT
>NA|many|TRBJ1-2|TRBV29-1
CSVTEDGYTF
TGCAGCGTCACAGAAGATGGCTACACCTTC
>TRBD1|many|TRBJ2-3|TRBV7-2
CASSLQTGGGDTQYF
TGTGCCAGCAGCTTACAGACAGGGGGAGGGGATACGCAGTATTTT
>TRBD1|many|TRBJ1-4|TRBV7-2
CASSLRQGEKLFF
TGTGCCAGCAGCTTAAGACAGGGGGAAAAACTGTTTTTT
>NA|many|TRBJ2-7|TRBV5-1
CASSLGVGGQSEQYF
TGCGCCAGCAGCTTGGGGGTCGGGGGGCAGAGCGAGCAGTACTTC
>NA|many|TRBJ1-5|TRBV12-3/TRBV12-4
CASSPNPVGQPQHF
TGTGCCAGCAGTCCGAACCCAGTCGGTCAGCCCCAGCATTTT
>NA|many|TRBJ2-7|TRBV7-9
CASSPRLGSGRYEQYF
TGTGCCAGCAGCCCACGTCTGGGCTCGGGGAGGTACGAGCAGTACTTC
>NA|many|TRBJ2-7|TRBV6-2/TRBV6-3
CASSYSELAGYEQYF
TGTGCCAGCAGTTATTCGGAGTTGGCAGGGTACGAGCAGTACTTC
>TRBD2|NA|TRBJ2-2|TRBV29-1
CSVPKPGLVETGELFF
TGCAGCGTCCCAAAGCCGGGACTAGTGGAAACCGGGGAGCTGTTTTTT
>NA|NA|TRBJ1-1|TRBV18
CASSGRDTEAFF
TGTGCCAGCTCAGGGAGAGACACTGAAGCTTTCTTT
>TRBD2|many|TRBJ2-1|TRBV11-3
CASGEREGPYNEQFF
TGTGCCAGCGGAGAGCGGGAGGGCCCTTACAATGAGCAGTTCTTC
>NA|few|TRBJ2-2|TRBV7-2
CASSLAWGVAVRNTGELFF
TGTGCCAGCAGCTTAGCTTGGGGGGTAGCAGTAAGGAACACCGGGGAGCTGTTTTTT
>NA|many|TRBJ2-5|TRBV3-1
CASSTWDKQETQYF
TGTGCCAGCAGCACCTGGGACAAGCAAGAGACCCAGTACTTC
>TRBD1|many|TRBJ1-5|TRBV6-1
CASSDSTGVQPQHF
TGTGCCAGCAGTGACTCTACAGGGGTCCAGCCCCAGCATTTT
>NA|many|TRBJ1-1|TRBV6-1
CASSAARMDTEAFF
TGTGCCAGCAGTGCGGCCCGGATGGACACTGAAGCTTTCTTT
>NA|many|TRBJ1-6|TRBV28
CASSLVWGAASPLHF
TGTGCCAGCAGTTTAGTATGGGGGGCTGCCTCACCCCTCCACTTT
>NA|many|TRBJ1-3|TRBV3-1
CASSNTRDVGNTIYF
TGTGCCAGCAGTAACACCCGGGACGTAGGAAACACCATATATTTT
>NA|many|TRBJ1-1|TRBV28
CASSPGQINEAFF
TGTGCCAGCAGCCCGGGCCAGATAAATGAAGCTTTCTTT
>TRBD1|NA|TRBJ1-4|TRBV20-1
CSARDVQGAREKLFF
TGCAGTGCTAGAGATGTCCAGGGGGCGCGGGAAAAACTGTTTTTT
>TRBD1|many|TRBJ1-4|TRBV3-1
CASSPRLTGVSTNEKLFF
TGTGCCAGCAGCCCCCGACTTACAGGGGTATCGACTAATGAAAAACTGTTTTTT
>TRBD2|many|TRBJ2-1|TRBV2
CASSRGLAGINEQFF
TGTGCCAGCAGCCGAGGACTAGCGGGGATAAATGAGCAGTTCTTC
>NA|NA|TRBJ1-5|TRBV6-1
CASTLRRGDQPQHF
TGTGCCAGCACCCTACGGAGGGGGGATCAGCCCCAGCATTTT
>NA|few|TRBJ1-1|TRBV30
CAWQTPAITEAFF
TGTGCCTGGCAGACACCGGCAATCACTGAAGCTTTCTTT
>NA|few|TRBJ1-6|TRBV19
CASNSGLSPLHF
TGTGCCAGTAACTCAGGTCTTTCACCCCTCCACTTT
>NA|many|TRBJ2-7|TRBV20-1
CSARARDGSYEQYF
TGCAGTGCTAGAGCCCGGGACGGCTCCTACGAGCAGTACTTC
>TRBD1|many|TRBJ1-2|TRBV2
CASSEALGTGASYTF
TGTGCCAGCAGTGAAGCTCTCGGGACAGGGGCTAGCTACACCTTC
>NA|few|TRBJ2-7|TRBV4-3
CASGRQLNSYEQYF
TGCGCCAGCGGAAGACAGCTCAACTCCTACGAGCAGTACTTC
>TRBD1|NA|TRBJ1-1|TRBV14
CASSQVPGGRTEAFF
TGTGCCAGCAGCCAAGTTCCAGGGGGCAGAACTGAAGCTTTCTTT
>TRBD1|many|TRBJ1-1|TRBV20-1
CSASGEDRGQAFF
TGCAGTGCTAGTGGGGAGGACAGGGGACAAGCTTTCTTT
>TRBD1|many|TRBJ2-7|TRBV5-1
CASSQGQGSYEQYF
TGCGCCAGCAGCCAGGGACAGGGATCCTACGAGCAGTACTTC
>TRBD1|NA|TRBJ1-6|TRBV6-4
CASSDSQGGNSPLHF
TGTGCCAGCAGTGACTCGCAGGGGGGAAATTCACCCCTCCACTTT
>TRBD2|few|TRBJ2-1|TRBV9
CASSLGLAGEKYNEQFF
TGTGCCAGCAGCTTGGGACTAGCGGGAGAGAAGTACAATGAGCAGTTCTTC